A single sample gave rise to the 11 T cell receptor beta chains below, sequenced in a study of cytomegalovirus exposure and HLA in healthy donors. Repertoires were generated with immunoSEQ multiplex PCR, while TCRdb's copy carries only in-frame clones and drops some. The sample includes about 190,000 clones, about 82% of them seen just once. Specimen: PBMCs. These receptors were taken from a woman aged 18-29 years in good health and CMV-seronegative.

This clone was counted a few times. The chain uses TRBV10-3 and TRBJ2-1, with 10 positions matching TRBD1. Germline trimming cut 4 bases from V and 9 bases from J; bases unmatched to any gene: 6. Germline V gene sequence: CDR1 ENHRY, CDR2 SYGVKD. The CDR3 runs 14 residues. The CDR3 region is CAISGGQGKSEQFF. In nucleotides, the CDR3 is TGTGCCATCAGTGGGGGACAGGGGAAGAGTGAGCAGTTCTTC.

This chain connects TRBV7-8 to TRBJ1-5; a weak D match, TRBD1 (5 bases). CDR3 size: 15 residues. The V end was cut by 5 bases, the J end by 9 bases, with 20 bases between. The germline V gene encodes CDR1 SGHVS and CDR2 FQNEAQ. The chain's CDR3 is CASSTQRTGGRPQHF. In nucleotides, the CDR3 is TGTGCCAGCAGCACACAACGGACCGGGGGTAGGCCCCAGCATTTT.

This clone appeared a single time. The V call is TRBV7-9, the J call TRBJ1-2, with D possibly matching TRBD1 (6 bases). This CDR3 contains 15 residues. Trimming removed 7 bases from V and 3 bases from J, with 18 bases in between. The germline V gene encodes CDR1 SEHNR and CDR2 FQNEAQ (reference sequence). CDR3 nucleotide sequence: TGTGCCAGCACCCCTGTAGGACAGACCCACTATGGCTACACCTTC. This gives the protein CASTPVGQTHYGYTF. The variable domain in full, with the rest retrieved from reference TRBV7-9 and TRBJ1-2, is DTGVSQNPRHKITKRGQNVTFRCDPISEHNRLYWYRQTLGQGPEFLTYFQNEAQLEKSRLLSDRFSAERPKGSFSTLEIQRTEQGDSAMYLCASTPVGQTHYGYTFGSGTRLTVV.

Here the CDR3 reads CASSLFGRVWNTEAFF. The DNA for the CDR3 is TGTGCCAGCAGTTTATTTGGCAGGGTATGGAACACTGAAGCTTTCTTT. The rearrangement joins TRBV28 to TRBJ1-1; D might be TRBD1 (5 bases). The CDR3 covers 16 residues. The V end was cut by 1 base, the J end by 1 base, with 13 bases between. From germline, CDR1 is MDHEN and CDR2 SYDVKM.

The chain recombines TRBV7-6 with TRBJ1-4; D is unclear. This CDR3 has 11 amino acids. Germline-derived CDR1 and CDR2 are SGHVS and FNYEAQ. Trimming shortened V by 6 bases and J by 4 bases, and 3 bases separated the two germline ends. The CDR3 protein is CASSLNEKLFF. CDR3 DNA sequence: TGTGCCAGCAGTCTTAATGAAAAACTGTTTTTT.

The chain joins TRBV6-4 to TRBJ2-2; 10 nucleotides line up with TRBD2. The CDR3 covers 16 residues. V dropped 0 bases and J dropped 4; count of bases not matched to a gene: 2. Germline CDR1 is MRHNA and CDR2 is SNTAGT. Written as DNA, the CDR3 is TGTGCCAGCAGTGACTCAAGCGGGGGGGCCACCGGGGAGCTGTTTTTT. Amino acids: CASSDSSGGATGELFF.

The CDR3 nucleotides read TGTGCCAGCACCGCTTCCGGGGGAGGTAATGAAAAACTGTTTTTT. Translated: CASTASGGGNEKLFF. J is TRBJ1-4 and V is TRBV7-9; D possibly corresponds to TRBD1 (5 bases). With 7 bases removed from V and 4 bases from J, the gap between germline ends came to 16 bases. The germline V gene has CDR1 SEHNR and CDR2 FQNEAQ (reference sequence). There are 15 residues in the CDR3. The entire variable domain, with the rest obtained from reference TRBV7-9 and TRBJ1-4, is as follows: DTGVSQNPRHKITKRGQNVTFRCDPISEHNRLYWYRQTLGQGPEFLTYFQNEAQLEKSRLLSDRFSAERPKGSFSTLEIQRTEQGDSAMYLCASTASGGGNEKLFFGSGTQLSVL.

The chain carries TRBV4-2 and TRBJ2-7; D gene uncertain. The CDR3 contains 14 residues. Germline V gene sequence: CDR1 LGHNA, CDR2 YNFKEQ. V lost 4 bases and J 0 bases, leaving 10 bases between the germline ends. The CDR3 here is CASSPPRSSYEQYF. CDR3 bases: TGTGCCAGCAGCCCCCCTAGAAGCTCCTACGAGCAGTACTTC.

This sequence joins TRBV11-2 and TRBJ2-1; possibly TRBD2 for D (5 bases). The germline V gene encodes CDR1 SGHAT and CDR2 FQNNGV. The V end lost 5 bases, the J end lost 9 bases, and 8 bases lay between the germline ends. CDR3 length: 11 amino acids. This CDR3 is CASSIGSEQFF. CDR3 coding DNA: TGTGCCAGCAGCATAGGGAGTGAGCAGTTCTTC.

This clone was picked up a small number of times. The rearrangement joins TRBV18 to TRBJ1-2; 8 bases align to TRBD1. The V gene's germline CDR1 is KGHSH and CDR2 LQKENI. The CDR3 is 12 amino acids. With V trimmed by 4 bases and J by 7 bases, 2 bases remained unmatched. CDR3 nucleotide sequence: TGTGCCAGCTCACTGGACAGGGTTGGCTACACCTTC. This sequence encodes CASSLDRVGYTF.

V is TRBV7-8 and J is TRBJ1-3; D is perhaps TRBD1 (5 bases). CDR1 is SGHVS, CDR2 FQNEAQ, per germline. This CDR3 has 14 amino acids. Trimming shortened V by 2 bases and J by 3 bases, and 8 bases separated the two germline ends. The CDR3 bases are TGTGCCAGCAGCTTAATGACAGATGGAAACACCATATATTTT. Its protein is CASSLMTDGNTIYF.